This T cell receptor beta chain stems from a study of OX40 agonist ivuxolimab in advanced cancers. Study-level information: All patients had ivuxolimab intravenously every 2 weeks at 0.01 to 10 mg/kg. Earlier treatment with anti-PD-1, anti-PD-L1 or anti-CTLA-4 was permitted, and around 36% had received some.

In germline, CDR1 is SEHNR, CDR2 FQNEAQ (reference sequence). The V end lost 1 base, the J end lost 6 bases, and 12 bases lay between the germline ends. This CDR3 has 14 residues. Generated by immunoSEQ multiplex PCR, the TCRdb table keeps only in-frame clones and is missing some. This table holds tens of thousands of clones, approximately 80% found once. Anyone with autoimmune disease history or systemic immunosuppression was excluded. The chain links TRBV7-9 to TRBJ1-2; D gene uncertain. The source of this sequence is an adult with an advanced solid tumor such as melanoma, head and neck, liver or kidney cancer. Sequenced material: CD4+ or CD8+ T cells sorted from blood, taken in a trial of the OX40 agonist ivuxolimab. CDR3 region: CASSLGGEIDGYTF. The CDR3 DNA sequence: TGTGCCAGCAGCTTAGGCGGGGAGATCGATGGCTACACCTTC. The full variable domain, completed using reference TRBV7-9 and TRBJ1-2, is DTGVSQNPRHKITKRGQNVTFRCDPISEHNRLYWYRQTLGQGPEFLTYFQNEAQLEKSRLLSDRFSAERPKGSFSTLEIQRTEQGDSAMYLCASSLGGEIDGYTFGSGTRLTVV.